The 5 T cell receptor beta chains listed next were all sequenced from one sample in a study of CD8+ T cells in alopecia areata. Reverse transcription of extracted RNA yielded cDNA, which provided the sequencing template. Using immunoSEQ multiplex PCR, the repertoire was profiled, and TCRdb retains in-frame clones only, with some absent. In total the sample includes some 110,000 clones, none of them seen once. The sequenced material came from lesional skin. The source of these receptors is a C3H/HeJ mouse with alopecia areata. The mice in this strain carry MHC haplotype H2-k.

A word on this clone: DNA and listed protein disagree at residue 11, so the protein shown here was translated from the DNA. Gene names denote mouse genes. The DNA ends 3 residues before the CDR3 does, and the rest of the CDR3 is filled in from the germline J gene. This rearrangement joins TRBV13-1 to TRBJ1-3; 7 bases fit TRBD1. J lost 1 base, V lost 5 bases, and 3 bases had no gene match. CDR3 length: 14 amino acids. Germline lookup yields CDR1 NSHNY and CDR2 SYGAGN. Partial CDR3 DNA: TGTGCCAGCAGGGGACAGCCCTCTGGAAATACG. This codes for CASRGQPSGNT. The whole CDR3 reads CASRGQPSGNTLYF.

As concerns this clone: Gene names denote mouse genes. The read finishes 4 residues shy of the CDR3 end, and the germline J gene is used to complete it. This chain connects TRBV29 to TRBJ1-4; D ambiguous. The ends were cut back, 5 bases at V and 0 bases at J, with 7 bases in the middle. Germline lookup yields CDR1 MSHET and CDR2 SYDVDS. The length of the CDR3 is 14 residues. The sequenced CDR3 bases are TGTGCTAGCAGTACAACAATTTCCAACGAA. Translating gives CASSTTISNE. The whole CDR3 region reads CASSTTISNERLFF.

In its sample, this clone was seen a few times. The genes and germline here are from mouse. Read data end 4 residues before the CDR3 end; the end is taken from the germline J gene. The chain employs TRBV1 and TRBJ1-1; tentative D call: TRBD1 (6 bases). Germline V gene data show CDR1 as NSQYPW and CDR2 as LRSPGD (reference sequence). This CDR3 has 13 residues. CDR3 region: CTCSARDISEVFF. CDR3 DNA, as far as it was read: TGCACCTGCAGTGCCCGGGACATTTCA.

With regard to this clone: The germline and genes are mouse ones. The read ends 4 residues before the CDR3 terminus; that terminus is restored from the germline J gene. The chain uses TRBV17 and TRBJ2-3; the D gene is possibly TRBD1 (6 bases). V was cut by 1 base and J by 1 base, with 6 bases left in between. The CDR3 is 14 residues long. Germline V CDR1 and CDR2: MNHDT, YYDKIL. CDR3 bases read: TGTGCTAGCAGTAGAGGGACAGGTGCAGAA. It is translated as CASSRGTGAE. The entire CDR3 sequence reads CASSRGTGAETLYF.

This clone was counted only a few times. The gene names here belong to mouse. The read comes to an end 4 residues before the CDR3 does, leaving the germline J gene to fill in the end. V and J are TRBV1 and TRBJ2-1; 14 bases line up with TRBD2. This CDR3 spans 20 amino acids. J gave up 6 bases and V 0 bases, and 13 bases lay outside the gene matches. From germline, CDR1 is NSQYPW and CDR2 LRSPGD (reference sequence). CDR3 protein: CTCSADRGTGGAAPLAEQFF. The part of the CDR3 DNA that was read is TGCACCTGCAGTGCAGATCGAGGGACTGGGGGGGCTGCCCCTCTTGCT.